This T cell receptor (beta chain) was sequenced in a study of T cells in localized non-small cell lung cancer (dated by TCRdb to about 2020). Study-wide context: The study analyzed T cell repertoires of hundreds of early-stage NSCLC patients, comparing tumors and uninvolved tumor-adjacent lungs. The cohort was made up of under 250 treatment-naive NSCLC patients whose localized lung tumors had been resected. A mean age of around 66 years was recorded for the NSCLC patients, of whom under 150 were male and 100 to 110 were female. The investigation overall reported the following: Uninvolved tumor-adjacent lung showed the highest T cell clonality, higher than tumor, which suggests more focused antigenic responses in the adjacent lung. A median of around 50 of the top 100 tumor clones were detected in paired uninvolved adjacent lung, and around 30 of these tumor clones were also found among the top 100 clones of the paired uninvolved adjacent lung. Multi-region tumor sequencing was not performed, so intratumor heterogeneity could not be excluded. Longer overall survival was associated with higher T cell density in blood, whereas shorter survival was associated with higher clonality in adjacent lung. Because the study design was exploratory, TCR variables were selected using unadjusted p-values without false-discovery rate correction.

At diagnosis, tumor, uninvolved tumor-adjacent lung and peripheral blood were collected and then preserved as a mix of FFPE and fresh-frozen material. For TCR repertoire profiling, blood samples were analyzed in the form of peripheral blood mononuclear cells. The CDR3 numbers 13 residues from cysteine through phenylalanine. The entry retains the CDR3 DNA only, 39 bases that are in frame from base 1. V is pared back by 4 bases and J by 0 bases, with 4 bases lying between the germline termini. In the germline V gene, CDR1 corresponds to MDHEN and CDR2 to SYDVKM. TCR beta CDR3 regions were sequenced from DNA using the immunoSEQ Assay. The authors' analysis ran thus. T cell density was computed as TCR beta template counts normalized to usable DNA estimated by amplifying housekeeping genes. Using the preseqR package, richness was estimated by extrapolating to 120,000 templates for tissue samples and 400,000 templates for PBMC samples. Clonality was taken to be one minus Pielou's evenness. Differential abundance testing on productive amino-acid clonotypes, with a minimum total count of 5 and an alpha of 0.1, was used to identify tissue-enriched TCRs. Repertoire overlap between compartments was quantified with the Jaccard Index and Morisita Overlap Index. GLIPH clustered TCR beta CDR3s with public tetramer-defined viral CDR3s; viral motifs required at least three viral sequences plus V-gene enrichment. As stored in TCRdb, this immuneACCESS dataset retains in-frame rearrangements with V and J assigned. A fraction of the clones does not appear; measured against another copy, unresolved V genes explain less than half of the discrepancy, and the remainder lacks a known reason. Clone size and the V and J calls come from that table; the DNA yielded D and trimming. This sample lists around 40,000 clones; approximately 83% were detected once. The biggest ten clones account for around 6.4% of the sample.

Only one count was recorded for this clone. The antigen this receptor binds is unknown. Base quality data are lacking; no much larger clone is found one base away. The sequence came from a man aged 40 to 75 with stage I lung adenocarcinoma. This chain is built from TRBV28 and TRBJ1-5, with the D gene not clear enough to name. The sample here was peripheral blood, taken before any cancer treatment. The CDR3 here reads CASSWGSNQPQHF. The nucleotides read TGTGCCAGCAGTTGGGGTAGCAATCAGCCCCAGCATTTT.